The 20 T cell receptor beta chains below all came from one sample that was sequenced in a study of blood T cell repertoires in COVID-19. The repertoire was sequenced with immunoSEQ multiplex PCR; TCRdb's copy has only in-frame clones and lacks some. This sample carries 25,000 to 35,000 clones, 84% of them seen once, and the ten largest clones take about 16%. Sequencing used peripheral blood. These receptor sequences come from a man aged 65-85 years with active COVID-19.

The chain carries TRBV5-1 and TRBJ1-6; D unresolved. V lost 2 bases to trimming and J lost 8 bases, with 11 bases between them. The germline gives CDR1 SGHRS, CDR2 YFSETQ. The CDR3 is 14 residues long. The CDR3 bases are TGCGCCAGCAGCTTCGCGGATGACCATTCACCCCTCCACTTT. Protein sequence: CASSFADDHSPLHF.

J is TRBJ2-3 and V is TRBV2; D not certain. This CDR3 has 13 residues. Trimming pared 2 bases from V and 1 base from J, leaving 4 bases between. Germline assignment: CDR1 SNHLY and CDR2 FYNNEI. The CDR3 region has the DNA TGTGCCAGCAGTGAAACAGGCACAGATACGCAGTATTTT. Its translation: CASSETGTDTQYF. The entire variable domain, with the rest obtained from reference TRBV2 and TRBJ2-3, is as follows: EPEVTQTPSHQVTQMGQEVILRCVPISNHLYFYWYRQILGQKVEFLVSFYNNEISEKSEIFDDQFSVERPDGSNFTLKIRSTKLEDSAMYFCASSETGTDTQYFGPGTRLTVL.

V usage is TRBV25-1 and J usage is TRBJ1-3; D is unresolved. Trimming shortened V by 5 bases and J by 1 base, and 6 bases separated the two germline ends. CDR3 length: 13 residues. Germline V gives CDR1 MGHDK, CDR2 SYGVNS. The CDR3 DNA sequence: TGTGCCAGCAGTAGCGGGTCTGGAAACACCATATATTTT. It is translated as CASSSGSGNTIYF.

The count of this clone is one. J is TRBJ2-7 and V is TRBV23-1, with D maybe TRBD1 (6 bases). TRBV23-1 is identified as an open reading frame with a role that is uncertain. V lost 5 bases and J 2 bases, leaving 25 bases between the germline ends. This CDR3 is 18 amino acids long. The CDR3 DNA follows: TGCGCCAGCAGTTTCACAGGGAACACCCATAATCACCCCTACGAGCAGTACTTC. It is translated as CASSFTGNTHNHPYEQYF.

For the CDR3, the DNA is TGTGCCAGCAGCGAAAACAGGGTATATGGCTATGGCTACACCTTC. This encodes CASSENRVYGYGYTF. The V gene is TRBV13, the J gene TRBJ1-2; D might be TRBD1 (6 bases). The CDR3 sequence is 15 residues long. V shed 5 bases and J shed 4 bases, with 17 bases lying between them. From germline, CDR1 is PRHDT and CDR2 FYEKMQ (reference sequence).

The genes are TRBV11-3 and TRBJ2-7; a possible D gene is TRBD1 (6 bases). Germline CDR1 and CDR2: SGHNT and YENEEA. The V and J ends lost 3 bases and 1 base respectively, with 13 bases between them. CDR3 length: 15 residues. CDR3 residues: CASSFRQDGSYEQYF. The CDR3 DNA follows: TGTGCCAGCAGCTTCCGACAGGACGGTTCCTACGAGCAGTACTTC. The whole variable domain, filled in from reference TRBV11-3 and TRBJ2-7, reads EAGVVQSPRYKIIEKKQPVAFWCNPISGHNTLYWYLQNLGQGPELLIRYENEEAVDDSQLPKDRFSAERLKGVDSTLKIQPAELGDSAVYLCASSFRQDGSYEQYFGPGTRLTVT.

The DNA for the CDR3 is TGTGCCAGCAGTTACGGGGGGGGCTGGGACACCGGGGAGCTGTTTTTT. This sequence encodes CASSYGGGWDTGELFF. The V and J genes are TRBV6-5 and TRBJ2-2; the D gene is possibly TRBD2 (7 bases). Germline CDR1 reads MNHEY; CDR2 reads SVGAGI. V gave up 2 bases and J gave up 3 bases, with 13 bases separating them. The CDR3 covers 16 residues.

This clone has just a few counts. V usage is TRBV6-2 or TRBV6-3 and J usage is TRBJ1-3; D remains unclear. V lost 3 bases and J 0 bases, leaving 9 bases between the germline ends. Germline CDR1 reads MNHEY; CDR2 reads SVGEGT. The CDR3 contains 15 residues. Here the CDR3 DNA reads TGTGCCAGCAGTTATCCCGGGAACTCTGGAAACACCATATATTTT. This gives the protein CASSYPGNSGNTIYF.

The rearrangement uses TRBV7-3 and TRBJ2-5; 12 bases match TRBD2. The CDR3 runs to 15 residues. Trimming at V came to 3 bases and at J to 2 bases, leaving 1 base not matched to a gene. Germline lookup yields CDR1 SGHTA and CDR2 FQGTGA. DNA of the CDR3: TGTGCCAGCAGCTTCGGACTAGCGGGGCAAGAGACCCAGTACTTC. It translates to CASSFGLAGQETQYF.

The chain carries TRBV30 and TRBJ2-1; unclear D gene. Germline V gene lookup returns CDR1 GTSNPN and CDR2 SVGIG (reference sequence). The CDR3 has 12 amino acids. V was trimmed by 2 bases and J by 10 bases, leaving 12 bases between them. The CDR3 nucleotides are TGTGCCTGGAGTCCCTCCAATACAGAGCAGTTCTTC. This gives the protein CAWSPSNTEQFF.

This chain links TRBV6-4 with TRBJ2-7; TRBD1 agrees at 7 bases. CDR3 length: 17 residues. Per germline, CDR1 MRHNA and CDR2 SNTAGT. V shed 2 bases, J shed 0 bases, and the junction held 10 bases outside the gene matches. CDR3 in amino acids: CASSDGGGDRVSYEQYF. The CDR3 DNA reads TGTGCCAGCAGTGACGGAGGTGGCGACAGGGTCTCCTACGAGCAGTACTTC.

The chain recombines TRBV29-1 with TRBJ2-7, with 12 bases fitting TRBD2. The V segment lost 7 bases and the J segment 0 bases; nucleotides outside the gene matches: 13. The CDR3 contains 17 residues. Germline assignment: CDR1 SQVTM and CDR2 ANQGSEA. The CDR3 loop is CSAKVPGLAGISYEQYF. Here the CDR3 DNA reads TGCAGCGCAAAAGTTCCGGGACTAGCGGGTATCTCCTACGAGCAGTACTTC.

CDR3 loop: CASSQGPTSGGATDTQYF. CDR3 nucleotide sequence: TGCGCCAGCAGCCAAGGGCCAACTAGCGGGGGGGCAACAGATACGCAGTATTTT. V and J are TRBV4-3 and TRBJ2-3; 13 bases are a match to TRBD2. The CDR3 contains 18 residues. Per germline, CDR1 LGHNA and CDR2 YSLEER. Trimming cost V 1 base and J 3 bases; bases outside gene matches: 7.

The chain couples TRBV18 to TRBJ2-1; 9 bases align to TRBD1. This CDR3 region has 12 residues. The V segment lost 6 bases and the J segment 9 bases; nucleotides outside the gene matches: 3. Germline V lookup: CDR1 KGHSH, CDR2 LQKENI. DNA for the CDR3: TGTGCCAGCTCGGACAGGGGAGGTGAGCAGTTCTTC. This gives the protein CASSDRGGEQFF.

This clone has a single count. This chain joins TRBV6-5 and TRBJ1-1; a possible D gene is TRBD1 (5 bases). This CDR3 comprises 15 residues. With 9 bases removed from V and 5 bases from J, the gap between germline ends came to 22 bases. From germline, CDR1 is MNHEY and CDR2 SVGAGI. The DNA of the CDR3 is TGTGCCAGTCAGGTCCTGGGGCGAAGTGGGACTGAAGCTTTCTTT. This gives the protein CASQVLGRSGTEAFF.

The chain recombines TRBV5-1 with TRBJ2-1, with D perhaps matching TRBD1 (5 bases). The germline CDR1 and CDR2 sequences are SGHRS and YFSETQ. The CDR3 totals 16 residues. Trimming removed 0 bases at V and 0 bases at J, with 10 bases between. CDR3 loop: CASSLEGWSSYNEQFF. The DNA for the CDR3 is TGCGCCAGCAGCTTGGAGGGGTGGAGCTCCTACAATGAGCAGTTCTTC.

CDR3: CASSILGQGDTEAFF. The CDR3 nucleotides are TGTGCCAGTAGTATATTAGGGCAGGGGGACACTGAAGCTTTCTTT. The chain has TRBV19 and TRBJ1-1; 7 positions match TRBD1. V was clipped by 2 bases and J by 3 bases; unmatched bases: 6. The germline gives CDR1 LNHDA, CDR2 SQIVND (reference sequence). The CDR3 contains 15 residues.

The rearrangement joins TRBV6-6 to TRBJ1-5; D gene ambiguous. The CDR3 covers 13 residues. With 5 bases removed from V and 6 bases from J, the gap between germline ends came to 11 bases. The germline V gene has CDR1 MNHNY and CDR2 SVGAGI (reference sequence). CDR3 sequence reads: CASSAQSSQPQHF. The DNA for the CDR3 is TGTGCCAGCAGTGCCCAGTCCAGTCAGCCCCAGCATTTT.

This clone appeared once. The chain combines TRBV7-8 with TRBJ2-7; a possible D gene is TRBD2 (7 bases). V gave up 5 bases and J gave up 7 bases, with 21 bases separating them. The CDR3 has 15 residues. Germline V lookup: CDR1 SGHVS, CDR2 FQNEAQ. The CDR3 loop reads CASSGSLGGAKEQYF. CDR3 bases: TGTGCCAGCAGCGGTAGTTTAGGGGGGGCGAAAGAGCAGTACTTC.

The chain carries TRBV19 and TRBJ2-5; 9 bases map to TRBD1. Germline V gives CDR1 LNHDA, CDR2 SQIVND (reference sequence). V trimming: 1 base; J trimming: 2 bases; junction bases outside the gene matches: 2. The length of the CDR3 is 15 residues. The chain's CDR3 is CASSIATGGQETQYF. The CDR3 DNA is TGTGCCAGTAGTATAGCGACAGGGGGACAAGAGACCCAGTACTTC.